The sequence of this TCR beta chain was determined in a study of T-cell reconstitution after alpha-beta-depleted transplantation in children. With respect to this clonotype: The antigen remains undetermined.

A TCRbeta library incorporating unique molecular identifiers was prepared. TCRdb re-called the PCR reads through MiXCR, storing one row per CDR3 protein. This table holds 500,000 to 650,000 distinct CDR3 sequences, 10% to 15% found once. The V segment lost 6 bases and the J segment 2 bases; nucleotides outside the gene matches: 12. The CDR3 is made up of 17 amino acids. The germline V gene encodes CDR1 MDHEN and CDR2 SYDVKM. Points from the study as a whole: The origin of alpha-beta T cells about two months after transplant was reportedly several hundred expanded graft clones. A year had passed since transplant, and T-cell counts and diversity by then came mostly from newly produced T cells.

This chain links TRBV28 with TRBJ2-7, with 11 bases fitting TRBD2. The sequence was obtained from a male patient aged 10 to 17 who had a stem cell transplant for acute myeloid leukemia, so the T cells may come from the graft donor. The sequencing here drew on PBMCs, mostly from graft donor cells, taken 360 days after TCRalphabeta/CD19-depleted stem cell transplant. As DNA, the CDR3 is TGTGCCAGCAGGGCTAGCGGGAGGCTATTCTCCCCCTACGAGCAGTACTTC. It encodes CASRASGRLFSPYEQYF.